This T cell receptor beta chain appears in the sequencing data of a study of shared clonotypes between healthy human individuals. The authors split each subset's genomic DNA evenly across several immunoSEQ plates. TCRdb's table, derived via immunoSEQ multiplex PCR, lists solely in-frame clones and lacks some. The sample holds more than 2 million clones, approximately 94% seen once. Germline V gene data show CDR1 as MDHEN and CDR2 as SYDVKM. This CDR3 comprises 15 residues. Trimming took 5 bases from V and 0 from J; bases not matched to a gene: 7. To note about this clone: What it binds is not known.

Study-level findings and limits: It was anticipated that sequencing depth would influence how many clonotypes donors shared.

Everyone who donated was a Caucasian adult who lived in Nashville, Tennessee. The TCR was taken from a man aged 18 to 29 in good health. This chain joins TRBV28 and TRBJ2-7; 7 bases are shared with TRBD2. Sample: naive CD4+ T cells sorted from blood. The subset is: CD45RA+ positively selected. This CDR3 reads CASSPGTTASYEQYF. CDR3 DNA sequence: TGTGCCAGCAGTCCGGGGACTACAGCCTCCTACGAGCAGTACTTC.